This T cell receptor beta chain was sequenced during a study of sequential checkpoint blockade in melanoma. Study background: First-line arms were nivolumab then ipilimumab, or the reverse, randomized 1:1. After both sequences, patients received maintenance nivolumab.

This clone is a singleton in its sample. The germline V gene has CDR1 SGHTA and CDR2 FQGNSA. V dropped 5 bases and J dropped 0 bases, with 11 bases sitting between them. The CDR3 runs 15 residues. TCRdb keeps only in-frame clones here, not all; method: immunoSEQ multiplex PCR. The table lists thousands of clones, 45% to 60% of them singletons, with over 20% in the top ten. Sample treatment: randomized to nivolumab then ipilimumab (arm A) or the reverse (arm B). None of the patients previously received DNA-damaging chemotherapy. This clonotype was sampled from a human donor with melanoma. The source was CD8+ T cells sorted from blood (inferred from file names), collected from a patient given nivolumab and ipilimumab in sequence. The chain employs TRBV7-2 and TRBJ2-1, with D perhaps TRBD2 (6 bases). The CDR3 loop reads CASSPLGSSYNEQFF. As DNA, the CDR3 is TGTGCCAGCAGCCCCCTCGGGAGCTCCTACAATGAGCAGTTCTTC.